This T cell receptor (beta chain) stems from a study of regulatory T cells in long-lasting Graves disease (TCRdb year 2021). Study-level background: Newly diagnosed Graves' disease patients had taken antithyroid drugs for less than 3 months. Peripheral blood TCR sequencing and RNA sequencing compared persistent Graves' disease patients with newly diagnosed Graves' disease patients. The study was conducted in China and was registered as a clinical trial. A total of about 35 samples underwent TCR sequencing, from about 13 patients with persistent Graves' disease and 20 or so patients with newly diagnosed Graves' disease.

Library prep was done by multiplex PCR. The reads were generated on an Illumina HiSeq 4000. iRepertoire HTBI primers and Arm-PCR amplification of CDR3 regions were used to construct TCR beta libraries. Gel purification was performed on PCR products prior to sequencing. On the authors' methods: Across samples, roughly 60 TRBV and 14 TRBJ segments were identified and used for gene usage analysis of CDR3 amino acid clonotypes. COPE and FqMerger were used to merge filtered high-quality paired reads into contigs. Contigs were aligned with BLAST to IMGT TRBV, TRBD and TRBJ reference genes, and CDR3 was defined per IMGT. Any clonotype with a frequency above 0.1% was classified as a highly expanded clone. Shannon entropy served as the measure of repertoire diversity, while the Gini coefficient captured V-J evenness. Clonotypes shared by more than one individual were considered public. The public reads were reprocessed in TCRdb via fastp at Q25 and MiXCR, keeping in-frame beta chains. Here each entry gathers all rows of one CDR3 protein and keeps the most common genes and DNA. TCRdb's processing, not the authors' own work, is the source of the V and J calls. This sample lists 400,000 to 450,000 distinct CDR3 sequences; more than 12% were detected once. Of the sample, around 17% is held by the ten largest clones.

Interpreted using the paper, the time point label stands for: newly diagnosed GD, antithyroid drugs for less than 3 months. For both TCR sequencing and RNA sequencing, RNA was extracted from PBMCs in TRIzol. The diagnosis of Graves' disease was made according to American Thyroid Association guidelines. Patients were recruited from an endocrinology department in Xi'an, China. Each patient gave 7.5 to 10 milliliters of peripheral blood, collected in an EDTA anticoagulant tube. PBMCs were isolated by Ficoll Paque Plus density gradient separation without further T cell sorting. An Agilent 2100 Bioanalyzer and agarose gel were used to check RNA quality, and a NanoDrop 2000 was used to measure RNA concentration. On this clonotype: There is no known antigen for this receptor. Nothing much larger sits one base from this clone, and base qualities are not available.

From the cysteine up to the phenylalanine, the CDR3 has a length of 14 residues. CDR3 DNA is the only sequence kept; it has 42 bases, read in frame from the first base. Between the V and J ends, shortened by 4 bases and 4 bases respectively, the junction contains 15 bases. Reading the germline V gene (reference sequence) gives CDR1 SGHNT and CDR2 YYREEE. Overall study outcomes, separate from this receptor: The study examined only peripheral blood because the primary lesion, thyroid tissue, could not be accessed. The authors acknowledged the small sample size as a limitation that may reduce accuracy. Lower TCR Shannon entropy and fewer highly expanded clones were observed in persistent Graves' disease patients than in newly diagnosed patients, which suggested clonal expansion. TRBV28, TRBJ1-2 and TRBJ2-5 were preferentially used in persistent disease, while TRBV20-1 and TRBJ2-1 were favored in newly diagnosed disease. Sequencing and analysis were restricted to the TCR beta chain. A larger number of public clonotypes was shared among persistent patients (over 2,500) than among newly diagnosed patients (approximately 1,000).

This sample also appeared in a second study, on T cells in Graves' hyperthyroidism and ophthalmopathy. Per that second paper: Graves' hyperthyroidism was defined as stable when no progression to ophthalmopathy occurred over 18 months of follow-up. The hyperthyroidism patients were between 18 and 65 years old and newly diagnosed, with a disease duration of less than 2 months. Exclusion was applied to patients with uncontrolled infections, other autoimmune diseases, pregnancy or lactation. Diagnoses relied on clinical symptoms, serum thyroxine and TRAb, thyroid ultrasound and orbital computed tomography. The TCR CDR3 was subjected to a first round of RT-PCR using the HTBI primer set and the Qiagen OneStep RT-PCR kit. Blood samples also contained most of the expanded thyroid clonotypes (frequency above 0.001), which suggests that blood repertoires may reflect thyroid immune responses. Ophthalmopathy was separated from stable hyperthyroidism by a 13 V-J signature model, with around 90% sensitivity and about 81% specificity obtained in cross-validation and 80%/75% obtained in testing. In validation, progression to ophthalmopathy was predicted by the model with roughly 69% sensitivity and roughly 72% specificity, a median of 6.5 months before onset. To identify distinguishing TCR V-J signatures, a discovery cohort of about 100 patients was used, comprising under 45 with Graves' ophthalmopathy and around 60 with stable Graves' hyperthyroidism. An independent validation cohort of 18 to 20 hyperthyroidism patients and over 15 patients who later progressed to ophthalmopathy tested prospective prediction of ophthalmopathy. For training and testing, the 100 or so patients in the discovery cohort were randomly divided in a 7:3 ratio. In about 6 Graves' hyperthyroidism patients, the study also compared T-cell repertoires from thyroid tissue with T-cell repertoires from blood. After sampling, hyperthyroidism patients received methimazole starting at 30 mg daily, and ophthalmopathy patients received high-dose intravenous methylprednisolone. Libraries were constructed in a second round of multiplex PCR, after which size selection and purification were carried out. Paired-end sequencing of the libraries was performed with 100 bp reads on an Illumina HiSeq2000. SOAPnuke was used to process the raw data, throwing out any read that contained adapters or uncalled bases, had a mean Phred below 15, or lacked an exact constant-primer or identifier match. High-quality paired reads were merged using COPE v1.2.5, and each unique nucleotide sequence was defined as a clonotype. MiTCR v1.1 was used to align the clonotypes against IMGT TRBV, TRBD and TRBJ reference segments. Analysis was restricted to V-J combinations with a frequency above 0.0001, which covered 99% to 99.2% of repertoires. The TCS score was defined as F50 (clonal expansion) divided by E x V (chaos), with BLOSUM62-based TCRdist calculated between CDR3 peptides within each V-J. Welch's t-statistics and random forest reduced several hundred V-J features to roughly 13, which were used in a naive Bayes classifier (R e1071). Sample size was not statistically predetermined, and blinding of investigators to group allocation was not performed. The paper describes TCR Vbeta CDR3 sequencing of about 140 peripheral blood samples, made up of 43 ophthalmopathy patients, some 80 hyperthyroidism patients and 17 progressor patients.

The source is a woman aged 25 to 39 with Graves disease. Donor details come from another sample of the same person, matched by shared clones. The sequenced sample was peripheral blood mononuclear cells (PBMCs), obtained at new diagnosis, from a patient treated with antithyroid drugs. The chain couples TRBV5-4 to TRBJ2-7; no D gene is confidently identified. The CDR3 in this case is CASSRETTGYEQYF. The sequenced DNA: TGTGCCAGCAGCAGGGAAACGACTGGATACGAGCAGTACTTC. With the portions outside the CDR3 filled from the reference TRBV5-4 and TRBJ2-7 genes, the complete variable region becomes ETGVTQSPTHLIKTRGQQVTLRCSSQSGHNTVSWYQQALGQGPQFIFQYYREEENGRGNFPPRFSGLQFPNYSSELNVNALELDDSALYLCASSRETTGYEQYFGPGTRLTVT.